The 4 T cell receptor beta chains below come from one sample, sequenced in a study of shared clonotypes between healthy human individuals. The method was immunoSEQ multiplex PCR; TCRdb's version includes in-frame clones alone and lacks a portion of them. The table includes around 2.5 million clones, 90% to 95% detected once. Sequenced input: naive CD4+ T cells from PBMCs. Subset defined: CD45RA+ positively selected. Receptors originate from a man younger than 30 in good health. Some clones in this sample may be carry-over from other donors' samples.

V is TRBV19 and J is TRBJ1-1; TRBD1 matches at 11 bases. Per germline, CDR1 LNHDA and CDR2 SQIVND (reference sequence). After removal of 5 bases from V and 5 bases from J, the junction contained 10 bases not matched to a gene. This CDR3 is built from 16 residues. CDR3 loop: CASSVRDRGAWTEAFF. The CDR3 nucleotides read TGTGCCAGTAGTGTCCGGGACAGGGGGGCCTGGACTGAAGCTTTCTTT.

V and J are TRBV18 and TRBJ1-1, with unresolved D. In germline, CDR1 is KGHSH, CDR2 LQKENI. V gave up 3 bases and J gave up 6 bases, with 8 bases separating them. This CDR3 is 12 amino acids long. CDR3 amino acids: CASSPMVPEAFF. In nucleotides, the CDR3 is TGTGCCAGCTCACCGATGGTGCCTGAAGCTTTCTTT. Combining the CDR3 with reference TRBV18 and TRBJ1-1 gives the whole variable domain NAGVMQNPRHLVRRRGQEARLRCSPMKGHSHVYWYRQLPEEGLKFMVYLQKENIIDESGMPKERFSAEFPKEGPSILRIQQVVRGDSAAYFCASSPMVPEAFFGQGTRLTVV.

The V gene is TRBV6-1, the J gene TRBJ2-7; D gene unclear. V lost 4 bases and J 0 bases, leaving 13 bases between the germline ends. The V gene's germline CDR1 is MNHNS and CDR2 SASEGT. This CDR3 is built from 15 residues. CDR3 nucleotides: TGTGCCAGCAGTGCAGGTGCGTCATACTCCTACGAGCAGTACTTC. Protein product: CASSAGASYSYEQYF.

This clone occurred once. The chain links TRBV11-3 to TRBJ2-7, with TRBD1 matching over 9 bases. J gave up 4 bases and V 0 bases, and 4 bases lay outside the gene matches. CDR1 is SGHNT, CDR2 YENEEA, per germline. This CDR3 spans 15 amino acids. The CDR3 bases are TGTGCCAGCAGCTTAGAGGGACAGGGTGGGTACGAGCAGTACTTC. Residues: CASSLEGQGGYEQYF.